The sequence of this T cell receptor (beta chain) was determined in a study of blood T cell repertoires in COVID-19. Those who participated ranged in age from about 18 to 89 years and resided in approximately 23 US areas. Germline V gene data show CDR1 as MGHDK and CDR2 as SYGVNS. The CDR3 loop spans 13 amino acids. V was clipped by 3 bases and J by 1 base, with 4 bases between them. Some clones are missing from TCRdb's copy, which holds only in-frame ones; the method was immunoSEQ multiplex PCR. The sample has roughly 220,000 clones, 90% seen once; the top ten hold about 16%. The source material was PBMCs or T cells enriched from blood (not recorded which). The clonotype originates from a man aged 25 to 45 who had been exposed to COVID-19. J is TRBJ1-5 and V is TRBV25-1; D gene uncertain. The CDR3 DNA is TGTGCCAGCAGTGACCGGAGCAATCAGCCCCAGCATTTT. Encoded protein: CASSDRSNQPQHF.